This T cell receptor (beta chain) was sequenced for a study of blood T cell repertoires in COVID-19. Study-wide background: PBMCs, B-cell-depleted T cells, or T cells were the source of the cDNA or gDNA that made up the material.

Sequenced by immunoSEQ multiplex PCR; TCRdb stores in-frame clones only, minus some. The sample records about 140,000 clones, roughly 85% being singletons. Study members were between 18 and 89 years old and lived in about two dozen US regions. Cohorts were based on clinical histories the participants reported. Germline V gene lookup returns CDR1 KGHSH and CDR2 LQKENI. The CDR3 is made up of 13 amino acids. Germline trimming cut 3 bases from V and 8 bases from J; bases unmatched to any gene: 6. Material: PBMCs or T cells enriched from blood (not recorded which). The chain combines TRBV18 with TRBJ1-2; TRBD1 agrees at 7 bases. The sequence derives from a man aged 45 to 65 who had recovered from COVID-19. Written as DNA, the CDR3 is TGTGCCAGCTCACCGACAGGGAATGAAGGCTACACCTTC. This gives the protein CASSPTGNEGYTF.